The T cell receptor (beta chain) under discussion was sequenced for a study of Graves' ophthalmopathy and Graves' hyperthyroidism. Germline trimming cut 7 bases from V and 7 bases from J; bases unmatched to any gene: 18. Germline V gives CDR1 SGHAT, CDR2 FQNNGV. This CDR3 contains 16 residues. In this sample, this clonotype turned up many times. Amplified material comprised TCR beta CDR3 regions derived from RNA transcripts. First-round RT-PCR with HTBI primers preceded a second-round multiplex PCR. In TCRdb, the multiplex PCR reads were re-called with MiXCR into one record per CDR3 protein. The sample lists roughly 480,000 distinct CDR3 sequences; around 15% were seen once.

Material for sequencing was blood. The chain has TRBV11-2 and TRBJ1-2; 7 bases are shared with TRBD1. This TCR came from a woman under 40 with Graves' ophthalmopathy. The chain's CDR3 is CASTTESSVRDSGYTF. The DNA of the CDR3 is TGTGCCAGCACCACCGAATCCTCGGTGAGGGACAGTGGCTACACCTTC.